The present entry profiles one T cell receptor beta chain with its context. The data stem from a study of blood T cell repertoires in COVID-19. The wider study: T cells, B-cell-depleted T cells, or PBMCs supplied cDNA or gDNA.

Assay used: immunoSEQ multiplex PCR; TCRdb lists only in-frame clones, some missing. The table shows about 51,000 clones, with 80% to 90% occurring only once. V dropped 5 bases and J dropped 1; count of bases not matched to a gene: 10. The length of the CDR3 is 16 residues. The germline V gene has CDR1 MNHEY and CDR2 SMNVEV (reference sequence). The clonotype was recovered from a man aged 60 to 75 with acute or convalescent COVID-19. What was sequenced was peripheral blood. The V gene is TRBV27, the J gene TRBJ1-1; TRBD1 agrees at 7 bases. The CDR3 protein is CASSPMTGMGNTEAFF. CDR3 in DNA: TGTGCCAGCAGTCCAATGACAGGGATGGGGAACACTGAAGCTTTCTTT.